This T cell receptor beta chain comes out of a study of shared clonotypes between healthy human individuals. Deep was the level used in running the assay. The repertoire was sequenced with immunoSEQ multiplex PCR; TCRdb's copy has only in-frame clones and lacks some. The sample has around 320,000 clones; around 87% are singletons. Germline V gives CDR1 MNHEY, CDR2 SMNVEV (reference sequence). Between the trimmed V and J ends, which lost 6 bases and 0 bases, there was a span of 15 bases. The CDR3 loop spans 15 amino acids. The study, taken as a whole, reports: Though the depth was large, rarefaction showed that sorted-subset sequencing was incomplete. Limited genetic and exposure-history diversity came from having few donors.

For this clone: The antigen is unknown.

This TCR derives from a man aged 18 to 29 in good health. Sequencing used memory CD8+ T cells sorted from blood. Regarding subset: CD45RO+ cells pooled with CCR7-negative TemRA cells. The chain combines TRBV27 with TRBJ2-7, with D tentatively TRBD2 (7 bases). CDR3 loop: CASRLGGPYSYEQYF. The DNA for the CDR3 is TGTGCCAGCAGACTGGGGGGGCCCTACTCCTACGAGCAGTACTTC.